Given below is one TCR beta chain in context. What it recognizes is unknown. These data come from a study of cytomegalovirus exposure and HLA in healthy donors. General observations from the study: As was reported, the classifier diagnosed cytomegalovirus status with high specificity and sensitivity. Most sequenced TCRs were rare (though some public TCRs occurred in many donors).

Healthy bone marrow donors formed the donor group. V was clipped by 5 bases and J by 6 bases; unmatched bases: 8. The germline V gene has CDR1 SGHTA and CDR2 FQGNSA. The CDR3 has 15 amino acids. A multiplex PCR was run with 60 Vbeta primers and 13 Jbeta primers. Clones were sequenced by immunoSEQ multiplex PCR, and TCRdb holds only the in-frame ones, with some missing. The sample contains 110,000 to 150,000 clones, roughly 80% of which appear only once. The chain has TRBV7-2 and TRBJ1-2; 11 positions match TRBD1. The clonotype comes from a woman between 40 and 50 years old in good health and CMV-seropositive. The material sequenced was PBMCs. The CDR3 sequence is CASSDGQGAYNGYTF. The CDR3 DNA reads TGTGCCAGCAGCGACGGACAGGGGGCGTATAATGGCTACACCTTC.